One and the same sample provided the 25 T cell receptor beta chains below, sequenced in a study of blood T cell repertoires in COVID-19. Produced via immunoSEQ multiplex PCR; TCRdb's table is partial and in-frame only. In the table there are roughly 63,000 clones, roughly 90% of which are singletons. Sequences were obtained from peripheral blood. The receptors derive from a woman aged 50 to 60 with active or convalescent COVID-19.

The rearrangement links TRBV5-6 to TRBJ2-3; 8 nucleotides line up with TRBD1. The V gene end was trimmed by 4 bases and the J gene end by 2 bases; junction bases not matched to a gene: 6. The CDR3 is 15 residues long. Germline CDR1 and CDR2: SGHDT and YYEEEE. The CDR3: CASSAGTGFTDTQYF. In DNA form, the CDR3 reads TGTGCCAGCAGCGCCGGGACAGGATTCACAGATACGCAGTATTTT.

This clone was seen more than once but under ten times. The chain has TRBV5-5 and TRBJ2-1, with D unresolved. Germline lookup yields CDR1 SGHKS and CDR2 YYEKEE (reference sequence). The CDR3 consists of 14 residues. With 4 bases removed from V and 8 bases from J, the gap between germline ends came to 16 bases. The CDR3 DNA reads TGTGCCAGCAGCCCGCCCGCAGTCCAATATGAGCAGTTCTTC. Translating gives CASSPPAVQYEQFF.

The chain joins TRBV27 to TRBJ2-1; tentatively, D is TRBD2 (7 bases). CDR1 is MNHEY, CDR2 SMNVEV, per germline (reference sequence). The germline V and J ends were trimmed by 5 bases and 7 bases, with 15 bases remaining between them. The CDR3 extends over 14 amino acids. CDR3 loop: CASSPGGAWNEQFF. The CDR3 nucleotides read TGTGCCAGCAGTCCGGGGGGCGCCTGGAATGAGCAGTTCTTC.

The chain joins TRBV4-1 to TRBJ1-1; TRBD1 is a possible D gene (5 bases). The CDR3 contains 15 residues. The germline CDR1 and CDR2 sequences are MGHRA and YSYEKL. V gave up 3 bases and J gave up 0 bases, with 11 bases separating them. In DNA form, the CDR3 reads TGCGCCAGCAGCCATCTGACAGACATGAACACTGAAGCTTTCTTT. This translates into CASSHLTDMNTEAFF.

The V gene is TRBV9, the J gene TRBJ1-2; 11 nucleotides agree with TRBD1. The CDR3 contains 18 residues. Unmatched junction bases numbered 14, after V lost 4 bases and J lost 3 bases. Looked up from germline, CDR1 is SGDLS and CDR2 is YYNGEE. The CDR3 nucleotides read TGTGCCAGCAGCACAGCCCCTGGGGTGGGACAGGGGGACTATGGCTACACCTTC. Residues: CASSTAPGVGQGDYGYTF. Complete variable domain (other parts from reference TRBV9 and TRBJ1-2): DSGVTQTPKHLITATGQRVTLRCSPRSGDLSVYWYQQSLDQGLQFLIQYYNGEERAKGNILERFSAQQFPDLHSELNLSSLELGDSALYFCASSTAPGVGQGDYGYTFGSGTRLTVV.

The CDR3 here is CASSLTPPGTSGMVDTQYF. CDR3 nucleotide sequence: TGTGCCAGCAGCTTAACCCCGCCGGGGACTAGCGGGATGGTAGATACGCAGTATTTT. This chain connects TRBV11-3 to TRBJ2-3; 13 nucleotides agree with TRBD2. The germline gives CDR1 SGHNT, CDR2 YENEEA. The CDR3 contains 19 residues. V lost 2 bases and J lost 5; bases outside the gene matches: 13.

The chain carries TRBV21-1 and TRBJ1-6; the tabulated D call, TRBD1, remains unverified against the DNA. TRBV21-1 is classified as a pseudogene. This CDR3 spans 21 amino acids. CDR3 sequence: CASSKVMGAGTGFLYNSPLHF. Written as DNA, the CDR3 is TGTGCCAGCAGCAAGGTTATGGGAGCCGGGACAGGGTTCCTTTATAATTCACCCCTCCACTTT.

This chain joins TRBV7-2 and TRBJ2-7; 10 bases are a match to TRBD2. The V gene's germline CDR1 is SGHTA and CDR2 FQGNSA. With V trimmed by 6 bases and J by 4 bases, 15 bases remained unmatched. The CDR3 spans 17 residues. The CDR3, as DNA: TGTGCCAGCAGACGAAGGGCCCTAGCGGGAGCTTTATACGAGCAGTACTTC. It encodes CASRRRALAGALYEQYF. Together with reference TRBV7-2 and TRBJ2-7, the CDR3 gives the full variable domain: GAGVSQSPSNKVTEKGKDVELRCDPISGHTALYWYRQSLGQGLEFLIYFQGNSAPDKSGLPSDRFSAERTGGSVSTLTIQRTQQEDSAVYLCASRRRALAGALYEQYFGPGTRLTVT.

This chain uses TRBV10-1 with TRBJ2-3; D gene unclear. V lost 2 bases, J lost 3 bases, and 9 bases lay in between. This CDR3 spans 14 amino acids. Germline V CDR1 and CDR2: WNHNN, SYGVQD (reference sequence). In DNA form, the CDR3 reads TGCGCCAGCAGTGAGGGCAGGCTAACAGATACGCAGTATTTT. It codes for CASSEGRLTDTQYF.

This chain uses TRBV27 with TRBJ2-7, with D possibly being TRBD2 (5 bases). This CDR3 has 14 residues. Per germline, CDR1 MNHEY and CDR2 SMNVEV (reference sequence). The V end was cut by 0 bases, the J end by 0 bases, with 6 bases between. The CDR3 DNA sequence: TGTGCCAGCAGTTTATCGGGGAGCTCCTACGAGCAGTACTTC. Translating gives CASSLSGSSYEQYF.

The CDR3 DNA is TGTGCCAGCAGCGGCAGCGGGAGGCCTGCCTACAATGAGCAGTTCTTC. As protein: CASSGSGRPAYNEQFF. The rearrangement joins TRBV9 to TRBJ2-1; 9 positions agree with TRBD2. The CDR3 has 16 amino acids. The V segment lost 3 bases and the J segment 2 bases; nucleotides outside the gene matches: 6. CDR1 is SGDLS, CDR2 YYNGEE, per germline. Filled out from reference TRBV9 and TRBJ2-1, the complete variable domain reads DSGVTQTPKHLITATGQRVTLRCSPRSGDLSVYWYQQSLDQGLQFLIQYYNGEERAKGNILERFSAQQFPDLHSELNLSSLELGDSALYFCASSGSGRPAYNEQFFGPGTRLTVL.

The table lists this clone with a count of one. The rearrangement links TRBV5-1 to TRBJ2-7; 7 bases line up with TRBD1. There are 13 residues in the CDR3. Germline V lookup: CDR1 SGHRS, CDR2 YFSETQ. V shed 7 bases, J shed 5 bases, and the junction held 9 bases outside the gene matches. The DNA of the CDR3 is TGCGCCAGCTTCGGGACAGTCGATAACGAGCAGTACTTC. Translation gives CASFGTVDNEQYF.

This rearrangement joins TRBV19 to TRBJ2-4; 9 nucleotides align to TRBD2. Per the germline V gene, CDR1 is LNHDA and CDR2 is SQIVND (reference sequence). The length of the CDR3 is 15 residues. J lost 5 bases, V lost 5 bases, and 7 bases had no gene match. CDR3 sequence reads: CASSPSGDRQNIQYF. DNA for the CDR3: TGTGCCAGTAGTCCTAGCGGGGATCGCCAAAACATTCAGTACTTC.

The rearrangement links TRBV29-1 to TRBJ1-6, with TRBD1 matching over 10 bases. Per germline, CDR1 SQVTM and CDR2 ANQGSEA. The V gene end was trimmed by 6 bases and the J gene end by 7 bases; junction bases not matched to a gene: 12. CDR3 length: 16 amino acids. The CDR3 DNA is TGCAGCGTAACCGGGACAGGGGTGACGGGGAATTCACCCCTCCACTTT. Residues: CSVTGTGVTGNSPLHF.

The V call is TRBV9, the J call TRBJ2-2, with a tentative D call TRBD1 (5 bases). The CDR3 runs to 16 residues. V was pared by 4 bases and J by 1 base, with 14 bases between. Per germline, CDR1 SGDLS and CDR2 YYNGEE. Written as DNA, the CDR3 is TGTGCCAGCAGCCCCCCGGCAGGGTGGAACACCGGGGAGCTGTTTTTT. Translating gives CASSPPAGWNTGELFF.

The chain carries TRBV28 and TRBJ1-5; 8 nucleotides line up with TRBD1. Losses at the gene ends were 6 bases for V and 7 bases for J; bases not matched to a gene: 5. The germline V gene encodes CDR1 MDHEN and CDR2 SYDVKM. This CDR3 has 13 amino acids. CDR3 nucleotide sequence: TGTGCCAGCAGAATGGACAGGGTGCAGCCCCAGCATTTT. Its protein product is CASRMDRVQPQHF.

The chain combines TRBV19 with TRBJ1-5; 8 positions match TRBD1. Trimming at V came to 5 bases and at J to 4 bases, leaving 4 bases not matched to a gene. Germline loops: CDR1 LNHDA, CDR2 SQIVND (reference sequence). This CDR3 is built from 14 residues. The CDR3 spells CASSHGQGNQPQHF. The CDR3 nucleotides read TGTGCCAGTAGTCATGGACAGGGTAATCAGCCCCAGCATTTT. The variable domain in full, with the rest retrieved from reference TRBV19 and TRBJ1-5, is DGGITQSPKYLFRKEGQNVTLSCEQNLNHDAMYWYRQDPGQGLRLIYYSQIVNDFQKGDIAEGYSVSREKKESFPLTVTSAQKNPTAFYLCASSHGQGNQPQHFGDGTRLSIL.

V gene TRBV9 combines with J gene TRBJ2-1; possibly TRBD1 for D (5 bases). V was clipped by 0 bases and J by 6 bases, with 13 bases between them. CDR3 length: 15 residues. Germline CDR1 and CDR2: SGDLS and YYNGEE. For the CDR3, the DNA is TGTGCCAGCAGCGTAGAAAAGGGGTCGGGCAATGAGCAGTTCTTC. Translation: CASSVEKGSGNEQFF. Variable domain in full (rest from reference TRBV9 and TRBJ2-1): DSGVTQTPKHLITATGQRVTLRCSPRSGDLSVYWYQQSLDQGLQFLIQYYNGEERAKGNILERFSAQQFPDLHSELNLSSLELGDSALYFCASSVEKGSGNEQFFGPGTRLTVL.

The chain combines TRBV30 with TRBJ1-5, with 9 bases aligning to TRBD1. The CDR3 runs to 14 residues. J gave up 6 bases and V 2 bases, and 5 bases lay outside the gene matches. The germline CDR1 and CDR2 sequences are GTSNPN and SVGIG (reference sequence). This CDR3 is CAWSTTGGVQPQHF. The CDR3 DNA follows: TGTGCCTGGAGTACGACAGGGGGAGTTCAGCCCCAGCATTTT.

The V call is TRBV19, the J call TRBJ1-1; 9 nucleotides agree with TRBD1. This CDR3 region has 15 residues. CDR1 is LNHDA, CDR2 SQIVND, per germline (reference sequence). The V and J ends lost 6 bases and 4 bases, in that order; junction bases with no gene match: 9. Here the CDR3 reads CASRTERTGVTEAFF. Here the CDR3 DNA reads TGTGCCAGTAGGACCGAAAGGACAGGGGTCACTGAAGCTTTCTTT.

The chain uses TRBV10-3 and TRBJ1-5, with D possibly matching TRBD1 (6 bases). Germline assignment: CDR1 ENHRY and CDR2 SYGVKD. This CDR3 contains 17 residues. Trimming removed 3 bases from V and 2 bases from J, with 17 bases in between. CDR3 in amino acids: CAISDPGDKRGNQPQHF. CDR3 nucleotides: TGTGCCATCAGTGACCCCGGGGACAAAAGGGGCAATCAGCCCCAGCATTTT.

The genes are TRBV4-1 and TRBJ2-1, with a possible D match to TRBD2 (6 bases). V was clipped by 5 bases and J by 1 base, with 27 bases between them. The V gene's germline CDR1 is MGHRA and CDR2 YSYEKL. There are 20 residues in the CDR3. The chain's CDR3 is CASSGPETSSNFLSYNEQFF. In nucleotides, the CDR3 is TGCGCCAGCAGCGGTCCTGAGACTAGTTCTAATTTTCTGTCCTACAATGAGCAGTTCTTC.

The chain joins TRBV6-5 to TRBJ1-1; possible D gene TRBD1, 5 bases. CDR3 length: 13 residues. The germline V gene has CDR1 MNHEY and CDR2 SVGAGI. V lost 10 bases, J lost 0 bases, and 12 bases lay in between. The DNA of the CDR3 is TGTGCCACCTCGGTGGGGCTGAACACTGAAGCTTTCTTT. It codes for CATSVGLNTEAFF.

The chain employs TRBV19 and TRBJ2-1; 7 bases are a match to TRBD2. CDR1 and CDR2 (germline): LNHDA, SQIVND (reference sequence). The junction had 10 bases not matched to a gene; V was cut back by 7 bases and J by 4 bases. The CDR3 is made up of 15 amino acids. The CDR3 is CASTPSGTHYNEQFF. CDR3 nucleotides: TGTGCCAGTACCCCAAGCGGGACCCATTACAATGAGCAGTTCTTC. The full variable domain, with the rest looked up from reference TRBV19 and TRBJ2-1, is DGGITQSPKYLFRKEGQNVTLSCEQNLNHDAMYWYRQDPGQGLRLIYYSQIVNDFQKGDIAEGYSVSREKKESFPLTVTSAQKNPTAFYLCASTPSGTHYNEQFFGPGTRLTVL.

This clone was observed a single time. The V and J genes are TRBV10-1 and TRBJ2-1; D is unresolved. Germline V gene lookup returns CDR1 WNHNN and CDR2 SYGVQD (reference sequence). The CDR3 totals 12 residues. With 3 bases removed from V and 7 bases from J, the gap between germline ends came to 7 bases. The chain's CDR3 is CASSDRRNEQFF. The CDR3 region has the DNA TGCGCCAGCAGTGACCGTCGTAATGAGCAGTTCTTC.